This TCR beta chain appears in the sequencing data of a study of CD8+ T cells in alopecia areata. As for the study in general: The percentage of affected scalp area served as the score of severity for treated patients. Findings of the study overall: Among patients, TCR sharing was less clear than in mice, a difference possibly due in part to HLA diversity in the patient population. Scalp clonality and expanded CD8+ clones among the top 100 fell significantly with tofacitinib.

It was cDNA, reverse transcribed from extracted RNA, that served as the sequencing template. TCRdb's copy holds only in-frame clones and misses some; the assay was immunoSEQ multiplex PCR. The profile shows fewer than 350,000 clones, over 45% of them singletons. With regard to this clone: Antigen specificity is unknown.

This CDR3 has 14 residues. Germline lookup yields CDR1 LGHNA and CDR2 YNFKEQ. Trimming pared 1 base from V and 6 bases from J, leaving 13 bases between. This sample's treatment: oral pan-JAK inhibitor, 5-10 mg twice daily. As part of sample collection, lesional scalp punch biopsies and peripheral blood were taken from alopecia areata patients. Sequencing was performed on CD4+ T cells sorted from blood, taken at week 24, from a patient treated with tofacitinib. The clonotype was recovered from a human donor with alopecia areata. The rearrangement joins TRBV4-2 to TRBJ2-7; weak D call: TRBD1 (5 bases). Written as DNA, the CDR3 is TGTGCCAGCAGCCAAGCAGGGTCTGAGGCCGAGCAGTACTTC. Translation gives CASSQAGSEAEQYF.